Presented here are 8 T cell receptor beta chains from one specimen sequenced in a study of regulatory T cells in long-lasting Graves disease (dated by TCRdb to the early 2020s). The library was obtained by multiplex PCR. TCRdb shows the sequencer as Illumina HiSeq 4000. TCR beta libraries were built with iRepertoire HTBI primers and Arm-PCR amplification of CDR3 regions. TCRdb ran its own pipeline on the public reads, namely fastp trimming at Q25 and MiXCR clone calling, and kept in-frame beta chains. Each record represents a unique CDR3 protein, reported with the most common genes and DNA among its rows. For this sample there are about 440,000 distinct CDR3 sequences; 15% appear just once. The ten largest clones take up approximately 15% of the sample. Read against the paper, the sample's time point label means: newly diagnosed GD, antithyroid drugs for less than 3 months. For both TCR sequencing and RNA sequencing, RNA was extracted from PBMCs using TRIzol.

These data also formed part of another study, on T cells in Graves' hyperthyroidism and ophthalmopathy.

Sequencing was performed on peripheral blood mononuclear cells (PBMCs), taken at new diagnosis, from a patient treated with antithyroid drugs. The source is a woman aged 25 to 45 with Graves disease. Donor details come from another sample of the same person, matched by shared clones.

This clonotype was observed at least ten times. This chain joins TRBV2 and TRBJ2-4; 7 bases are shared with TRBD1. The V gene end was trimmed by 8 bases and the J gene end by 6 bases; junction bases not matched to a gene: 7. CDR1 is SNHLY, CDR2 FYNNEI, per germline. The CDR3 extends over 13 amino acids. The CDR3 protein is CASVGQEINIQYF. CDR3 in DNA: TGTGCCAGCGTAGGACAGGAGATAAACATTCAGTACTTC.

This clonotype was seen many times. V gene TRBV20-1 combines with J gene TRBJ1-1; TRBD1 is a possible D gene (5 bases). The V gene lost 2 bases and the J gene lost 0 bases, with 16 bases spanning the gap. CDR1 and CDR2 (germline): DFQATT, SNEGSKA (reference sequence). CDR3 size: 16 residues. CDR3 DNA: TGCAGTGCTAGAAAGGGTACAGGCTTCATGAACACTGAAGCTTTCTTT. This translates into CSARKGTGFMNTEAFF.

Only a few counts were recorded for this clonotype. The J gene is TRBJ1-6, the V gene TRBV6-1; TRBD1 aligns across 10 bases. With 8 bases clipped from V and 8 bases from J, the junction kept 6 bases outside the gene matches. Germline loops: CDR1 MNHNS, CDR2 SASEGT. The CDR3 is made up of 14 amino acids. CDR3 coding DNA: TGTGCCAGCCTCCGGGACAGGGGACATTCACCCCTCCACTTT. It is translated as CASLRDRGHSPLHF.

This clonotype was seen ten or more times. The genes are TRBV6-5 and TRBJ2-7; either TRBD1 or TRBD2 may supply D (5 bases each). V lost 2 bases to trimming and J lost 1 base, with 15 bases between them. Germline assignment: CDR1 MNHEY and CDR2 SVGAGI. There are 16 residues in the CDR3. The CDR3 loop reads CASSYTPGRISYEQYF. In nucleotides, the CDR3 is TGTGCCAGCAGTTACACCCCGGGACGTATTTCCTACGAGCAGTACTTC.

The chain links TRBV18 to TRBJ2-2, with D perhaps being TRBD1 or TRBD2 (5 bases each). Germline V gene lookup returns CDR1 KGHSH and CDR2 LQKENI. The V end was cut by 4 bases, the J end by 1 base, with 13 bases between. This CDR3 spans 16 amino acids. The CDR3 DNA reads TGTGCCAGCTCACGCCGGCTGGGGGAGAACACCGGGGAGCTGTTTTTT. This gives the protein CASSRRLGENTGELFF. Full variable domain (rest looked up from reference TRBV18 and TRBJ2-2): NAGVMQNPRHLVRRRGQEARLRCSPMKGHSHVYWYRQLPEEGLKFMVYLQKENIIDESGMPKERFSAEFPKEGPSILRIQQVVRGDSAAYFCASSRRLGENTGELFFGEGSRLTVL.

This clonotype appeared many times. The rearrangement uses TRBV6-2 or TRBV6-3 and TRBJ1-2; weak D call: TRBD1 (5 bases). CDR1 is MNHEY and CDR2 is SVGEGT in the germline V gene. The CDR3 runs to 14 residues. Deletions cut 6 bases from V and 4 bases from J, with 15 bases between. The CDR3: CASRPPGAGYGYTF. The CDR3 coding sequence is TGTGCCAGCAGGCCCCCCGGGGCAGGCTATGGCTACACCTTC.

This clonotype was counted at least ten times. This chain links TRBV9 with TRBJ2-5; the match to TRBD1 covers 9 bases. CDR1 is SGDLS and CDR2 is YYNGEE in the germline V gene. There are 15 residues in the CDR3. V lost 4 bases to trimming and J lost 5 bases; unmatched junction nucleotides: 9. The CDR3 DNA reads as TGTGCCAGCAGCCCCCAACAGGGGGCAATGGAGACCCAGTACTTC. It codes for CASSPQQGAMETQYF.

The table lists this clonotype with many counts. The chain is built from TRBV3-1 and TRBJ2-7; 8 bases match TRBD1. The CDR3 totals 19 residues. V dropped 1 base and J dropped 2; count of bases not matched to a gene: 16. The germline CDR1 and CDR2 sequences are LGHDT and YNNKEL (reference sequence). The CDR3 is CASSQGLGQVARGAYEQYF. DNA of the CDR3: TGTGCCAGCAGCCAAGGTTTGGGACAGGTCGCCAGGGGAGCCTACGAGCAGTACTTC.